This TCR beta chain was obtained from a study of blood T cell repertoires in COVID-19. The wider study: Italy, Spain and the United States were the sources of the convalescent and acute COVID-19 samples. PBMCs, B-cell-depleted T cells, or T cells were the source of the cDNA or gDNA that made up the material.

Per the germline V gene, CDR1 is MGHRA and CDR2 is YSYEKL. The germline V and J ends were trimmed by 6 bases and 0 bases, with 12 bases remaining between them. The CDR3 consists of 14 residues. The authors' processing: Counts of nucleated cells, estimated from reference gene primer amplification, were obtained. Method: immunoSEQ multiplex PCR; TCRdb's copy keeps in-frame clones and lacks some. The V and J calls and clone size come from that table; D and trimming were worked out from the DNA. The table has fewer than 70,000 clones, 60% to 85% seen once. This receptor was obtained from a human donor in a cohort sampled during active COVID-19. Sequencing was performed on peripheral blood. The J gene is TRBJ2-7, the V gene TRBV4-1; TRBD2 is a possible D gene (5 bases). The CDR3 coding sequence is TGCGCCAGCAGTCTCGGACTGAACTCCTACGAGCAGTACTTC. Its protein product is CASSLGLNSYEQYF.